The text below deals with one T cell receptor (beta chain). Its matching antigen is unknown. As the CDR3 is not closed by the conserved phenylalanine or tryptophan, this likely results from a read error. Per germline, CDR1 SQVTM and CDR2 ANQGSEA. Between the trimmed V and J ends, which lost 3 bases and 10 bases, there was a span of 16 bases. This CDR3 region has 13 residues. Extraction of RNA together with DNA used 20-30 mg of unsorted bulk tissue. Primary liver carcinomas in the patients were surgically resected. This entry is derived from a study of tumor-infiltrating lymphocytes in primary liver carcinoma. Making TCR beta cDNA involved roughly 0.55 ug total RNA and a constant-region primer. ARM-PCR was slightly modified, and three nested multiplex PCR rounds with it gave rise to the TCR beta libraries. For approximately 11 cycles apiece, the opening two PCR rounds ran with TRBV1-TRBV30 forward primers and a C-beta reverse primer. TCRdb re-called the multiplex PCR reads with MiXCR, one entry per CDR3 protein. The sample lists just under 55,000 distinct CDR3 sequences, about three quarters occurring once.

Findings and limits, study-wide: Tumors had a top-250-clone fraction that was significantly higher than blood (p = 0.039).

The J gene is TRBJ2-1, the V gene TRBV29-1; tentatively, D is TRBD2 (7 bases). The source is a man aged 35-49 years with primary liver carcinoma and hepatitis B virus infection. Sequencing was done on a sample of liver tumor tissue from sampling region 2. Subset denoted: tumor region T2, inferior pole. DNA for the CDR3: TGCAGCGTTGATAGGGGGGGGGCGGACGAGCAGTTCCTC. Amino acids: CSVDRGGADEQFL.